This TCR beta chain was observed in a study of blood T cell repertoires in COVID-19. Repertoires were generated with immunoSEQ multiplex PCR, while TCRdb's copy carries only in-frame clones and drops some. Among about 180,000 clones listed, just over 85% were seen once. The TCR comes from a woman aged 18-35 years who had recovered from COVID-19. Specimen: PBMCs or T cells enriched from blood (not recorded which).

The chain's CDR3 is CASSWDKGADKYF. The CDR3 DNA is TGTGCCAGTAGCTGGGATAAGGGGGCGGATAAGTACTTC. This rearrangement joins TRBV19 to TRBJ2-7; 7 bases are shared with TRBD1. Losses at the gene ends were 6 bases for V and 11 bases for J; bases not matched to a gene: 13. CDR1 is LNHDA and CDR2 is SQIVND in the germline V gene (reference sequence). The CDR3 spans 13 residues. Supplemented by reference TRBV19 and TRBJ2-7, the full variable domain reads DGGITQSPKYLFRKEGQNVTLSCEQNLNHDAMYWYRQDPGQGLRLIYYSQIVNDFQKGDIAEGYSVSREKKESFPLTVTSAQKNPTAFYLCASSWDKGADKYFGPGTRLTVT.